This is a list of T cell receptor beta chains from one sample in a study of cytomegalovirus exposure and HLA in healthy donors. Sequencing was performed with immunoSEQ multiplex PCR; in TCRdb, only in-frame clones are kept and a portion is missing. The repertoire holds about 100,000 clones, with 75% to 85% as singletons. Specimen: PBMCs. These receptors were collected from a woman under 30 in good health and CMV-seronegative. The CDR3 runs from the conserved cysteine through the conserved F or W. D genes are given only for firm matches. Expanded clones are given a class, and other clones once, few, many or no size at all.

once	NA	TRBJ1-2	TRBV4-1	TGCGCCAGCAGCCTCCTGGGCAGCCACTATGGCTACACCTTC	CASSLLGSHYGYTF
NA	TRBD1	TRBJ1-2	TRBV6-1	TGTGCCAGCAGAACGACAGGGTTGAGGGGCTACACCTTC	CASRTTGLRGYTF
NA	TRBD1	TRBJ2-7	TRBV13	TGTGCCAGCAGCCCTGACGACAGGGCAGGTGGCGAGCAGTACTTC	CASSPDDRAGGEQYF
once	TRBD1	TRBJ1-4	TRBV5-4	TGTGCCAGCAGCCCGGGACAGGGTAATGAAAAACTGTTTTTT	CASSPGQGNEKLFF
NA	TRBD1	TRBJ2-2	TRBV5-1	TGCGCCAGCAGCCAAGGGACAGGCGGGGAGCTGTTTTTT	CASSQGTGGELFF
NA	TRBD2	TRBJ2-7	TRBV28	TGTGCCAGCACCTGGGGGGGAATGAACGAGCAGTACTTC	CASTWGGMNEQYF
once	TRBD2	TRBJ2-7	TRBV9	TGTGCCAGCAGCGGACCTTACTTGGGGAGCGGGATATACGAGCAGTACTTC	CASSGPYLGSGIYEQYF
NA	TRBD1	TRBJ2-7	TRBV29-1	TGCAGCGTGCGGACAGGGGGCTCCTACGAGCAGTACTTC	CSVRTGGSYEQYF
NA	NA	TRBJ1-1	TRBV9	TGTGCCAGCAGCCCAGGGGCCAGCAACACTGAAGCTTTCTTT	CASSPGASNTEAFF
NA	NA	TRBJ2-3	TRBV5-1	TGCGCCAGCAGCTTGGGGGCAGGCAACACAGATACGCAGTATTTT	CASSLGAGNTDTQYF
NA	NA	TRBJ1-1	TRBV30	TGTGCCTGGAGTGCCGCGAGGCTTGGAACTGAAGCTTTCTTT	CAWSAARLGTEAFF
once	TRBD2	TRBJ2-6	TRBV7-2	TGTGCCAGCAGCTTACTCGGGGGGGCCTCTAGGGCCAACGTCCTGACTTTC	CASSLLGGASRANVLTF